These 21 T cell receptor beta chains were sequenced from one sample in a study of CD8+CD57+ T cells in acquired aplastic anemia. Profiling that covered TCR beta VDJ and CDR3 relied on genomic DNA as its template. TCRdb reprocessed the reads via MiXCR and lists one record per CDR3 protein. The sample records about 160,000 distinct CDR3 sequences, approximately 40% being singletons. Specimen: sorted CD4+, CD8+, or CD8+CD57+ T cells (not recorded which) from PBMCs. The receptors stem from a human donor in good health.

The chain combines TRBV2 with TRBJ1-2; D perhaps matches TRBD1 (5 bases). Per the germline V gene, CDR1 is SNHLY and CDR2 is FYNNEI. The CDR3 spans 15 residues. V was cut by 3 bases and J by 6 bases, with 17 bases left in between. CDR3 sequence: CASSEEGAGSDGYTF. The CDR3, as DNA: TGTGCCAGCAGTGAGGAGGGAGCAGGGTCGGATGGCTACACCTTC.

This clonotype was picked up many times. The chain links TRBV14 to TRBJ2-7; possibly TRBD2 for D (6 bases). Per the germline V gene, CDR1 is SGHDN and CDR2 is FVKESK. The length of the CDR3 is 11 residues. V lost 9 bases, J lost 6 bases, and 12 bases lay in between. CDR3 sequence: CASTPGGEQYF. The CDR3 DNA reads as TGTGCCAGTACCCCCGGGGGCGAGCAGTACTTC. Full variable domain (missing parts from reference TRBV14 and TRBJ2-7): EAGVTQFPSHSVIEKGQTVTLRCDPISGHDNLYWYRRVMGKEIKFLLHFVKESKQDESGMPNNRFLAERTGGTYSTLKVQPAELEDSGVYFCASTPGGEQYFGPGTRLTVT.

This sequence joins TRBV29-1 and TRBJ2-5; the D is unclear. V shed 0 bases and J shed 2 bases, with 10 bases lying between them. CDR1 and CDR2 (germline): SQVTM, ANQGSEA. The CDR3 spans 14 residues. CDR3 protein: CSVEDPPAQETQYF. CDR3 DNA sequence: TGCAGCGTTGAAGATCCGCCTGCTCAAGAGACCCAGTACTTC.

This clonotype has at least ten counts. The chain uses TRBV10-1 and TRBJ1-3, with 10 bases that match TRBD1. V lost 5 bases and J lost 2; bases outside the gene matches: 3. This CDR3 region has 15 residues. The V gene's germline CDR1 is WNHNN and CDR2 SYGVQD (reference sequence). CDR3 sequence reads: CASSMDRGTGNTIYF. CDR3 DNA sequence: TGCGCCAGCAGTATGGACAGGGGGACTGGAAACACCATATATTTT.

V gene TRBV29-1 combines with J gene TRBJ1-1; no definite D call. The CDR3 consists of 12 residues. Germline assignment: CDR1 SQVTM and CDR2 ANQGSEA. The V end was cut by 4 bases, the J end by 1 base, with 7 bases between. The CDR3 region is CSVGGWNTEAFF. DNA of the CDR3: TGCAGCGTTGGGGGATGGAACACTGAAGCTTTCTTT.

The chain combines TRBV5-6 with TRBJ1-6; maybe TRBD1 (5 bases). CDR3 size: 15 residues. Trimming stripped 7 bases from V and 6 bases from J, with 17 bases between. Looked up from germline, CDR1 is SGHDT and CDR2 is YYEEEE. DNA for the CDR3: TGTGCCAGCGAGATGTATACGGGGGGTAATTCACCCCTCCACTTT. Amino acid sequence: CASEMYTGGNSPLHF.

This clonotype showed up many times. The rearrangement joins TRBV6-2 or TRBV6-3 to TRBJ1-6, with 8 positions matching TRBD1. CDR3 length: 15 residues. Germline CDR1 MNHEY, CDR2 SVGEGT. Trimming took 7 bases from V and 4 from J; bases not matched to a gene: 6. Written as DNA, the CDR3 is TGTGCCAGCACGGACAGGGAAGGGTATAATTCACCCCTCCACTTT. Translated, it gives CASTDREGYNSPLHF.

The chain is built from TRBV7-6 and TRBJ2-7; 11 nucleotides align to TRBD1. Germline CDR1 and CDR2: SGHVS and FNYEAQ. The trim removed 8 bases at V and 6 bases at J, leaving 9 bases unmatched. The CDR3 has 14 residues. CDR3 nucleotide sequence: TGTGCCAGCTTGGGACAGGGGGGCTGCACCGAGCAGTACTTC. It yields the protein CASLGQGGCTEQYF.

V gene TRBV20-1 combines with J gene TRBJ2-5; D unresolved. The CDR3 has 12 residues. Germline CDR1 reads DFQATT; CDR2 reads SNEGSKA (reference sequence). Trimming cost V 6 bases and J 1 base, with 9 bases left between them. In DNA, the CDR3 is TGCAGTGCCGACCCGTCCCAAGAGACCCAGTACTTC. As protein: CSADPSQETQYF.

This chain uses TRBV10-3 with TRBJ2-7, with D tentatively TRBD1 or TRBD2 (6 bases each). V was pared by 8 bases and J by 2 bases, with 13 bases between. The CDR3 sequence is 13 residues long. Per germline, CDR1 ENHRY and CDR2 SYGVKD. The DNA of the CDR3 is TGTGCCATCGGAGGGGGGCTAGCCTACGAGCAGTACTTC. This sequence encodes CAIGGGLAYEQYF.

The rearrangement uses TRBV20-1 and TRBJ1-5; D is uncertain. The CDR3 length is 12 residues. V lost 3 bases and J lost 5, with 8 bases in between. Germline-derived CDR1 and CDR2 are DFQATT and SNEGSKA (reference sequence). CDR3 sequence reads: CSASSMYQPQHF. The CDR3 DNA reads as TGCAGTGCTAGCAGTATGTATCAGCCCCAGCATTTT.

This clonotype was observed many times. This chain links TRBV10-3 with TRBJ1-2; possibly TRBD1 for D (5 bases). The CDR3 runs 15 residues. The V end was cut by 3 bases, the J end by 0 bases, with 11 bases between. Germline CDR1 ENHRY, CDR2 SYGVKD. CDR3 in amino acids: CAISDRGEPNYGYTF. DNA for the CDR3: TGTGCCATCAGTGATAGGGGAGAACCTAACTATGGCTACACCTTC.

The gene calls are TRBV20-1 and TRBJ2-1; no clear D. This CDR3 spans 13 amino acids. Germline V gene sequence: CDR1 DFQATT, CDR2 SNEGSKA (reference sequence). V lost 0 bases and J 6 bases, leaving 9 bases between the germline ends. The DNA of the CDR3 is TGCAGTGCTAGAGATCTTTGGGGCAATGAGCAGTTCTTC. Its protein product is CSARDLWGNEQFF.

This clonotype was counted ten times or more. The rearrangement uses TRBV19 and TRBJ1-1; 9 bases are shared with TRBD1. Germline V CDR1 and CDR2: LNHDA, SQIVND (reference sequence). Trimming at V came to 5 bases and at J to 5 bases, leaving 3 bases not matched to a gene. This CDR3 spans 13 amino acids. This CDR3 reads CASSWDRVTEAFF. The DNA for the CDR3 is TGTGCCAGTAGTTGGGACAGGGTGACTGAAGCTTTCTTT.

The rearrangement joins TRBV3-1 to TRBJ2-6; 8 bases agree with TRBD1. The CDR3 has 17 residues. V was pared by 2 bases and J by 2 bases, with 5 bases of the junction left unmatched. The germline V gene has CDR1 LGHDT and CDR2 YNNKEL (reference sequence). The chain's CDR3 is CASSQRSGGTGANVLTF. CDR3 coding DNA: TGTGCCAGCAGCCAAAGATCAGGGGGCACTGGGGCCAACGTCCTGACTTTC.

In its sample, this clonotype was seen many times. The chain is built from TRBV5-1 and TRBJ2-5, with 16 bases matching TRBD2. The germline CDR1 and CDR2 sequences are SGHRS and YFSETQ. Trimming took 3 bases from V and 4 from J; bases not matched to a gene: 6. This CDR3 region has 17 residues. CDR3 coding DNA: TGCGCCAGCAGCTCGGGACTAGCGGGAGGGATCGGAGAGACCCAGTACTTC. This gives the protein CASSSGLAGGIGETQYF.

This clonotype was detected many times. This sequence joins TRBV7-2 and TRBJ2-7, with 10 bases matching TRBD2. Germline V gene data show CDR1 as SGHTA and CDR2 as FQGNSA. The CDR3 has 13 amino acids. Trimming cost V 5 bases and J 3 bases; bases outside gene matches: 1. The CDR3 loop reads CASSRLAGYEQYF. The CDR3, as DNA: TGTGCCAGCAGCCGACTAGCGGGCTACGAGCAGTACTTC. Combining the CDR3 with reference TRBV7-2 and TRBJ2-7 gives the whole variable domain GAGVSQSPSNKVTEKGKDVELRCDPISGHTALYWYRQSLGQGLEFLIYFQGNSAPDKSGLPSDRFSAERTGGSVSTLTIQRTQQEDSAVYLCASSRLAGYEQYFGPGTRLTVT.

This clonotype occurred a few times. V gene TRBV19 combines with J gene TRBJ2-5, with D unclear. Germline V gene sequence: CDR1 LNHDA, CDR2 SQIVND (reference sequence). V was clipped by 3 bases and J by 5 bases, with 10 bases between them. The CDR3 extends over 13 amino acids. The CDR3 loop is CASSIALTETQYF. The CDR3 nucleotides read TGTGCCAGTAGTATTGCGCTAACTGAGACCCAGTACTTC.

This chain joins TRBV2 and TRBJ2-1, with unresolved D. V gave up 2 bases and J gave up 10 bases, with 9 bases separating them. Germline V gene data show CDR1 as SNHLY and CDR2 as FYNNEI. This CDR3 region has 12 residues. The CDR3 DNA sequence: TGTGCCAGCAGTGAAAGGTGGCGGGAGCAGTTCTTC. Translating it yields CASSERWREQFF. Supplemented by reference TRBV2 and TRBJ2-1, the full variable domain reads EPEVTQTPSHQVTQMGQEVILRCVPISNHLYFYWYRQILGQKVEFLVSFYNNEISEKSEIFDDQFSVERPDGSNFTLKIRSTKLEDSAMYFCASSERWREQFFGPGTRLTVL.

The sample holds a few counts of this clonotype. V gene TRBV18 combines with J gene TRBJ2-1, with 8 bases that match TRBD1. Trimming at V came to 3 bases and at J to 3 bases, leaving 10 bases not matched to a gene. The CDR3 totals 17 residues. CDR1 is KGHSH, CDR2 LQKENI, per germline. CDR3 nucleotides: TGTGCCAGCTCACCCTATCGACAGGGGCTTAGCTACAATGAGCAGTTCTTC. Protein product: CASSPYRQGLSYNEQFF.

This clonotype was seen many times. In nucleotides, the CDR3 is TGCAGTGCTAGAGACTTCGCGCTGGCCTACGAGCAGTACTTC. Its protein product is CSARDFALAYEQYF. The chain joins TRBV20-1 to TRBJ2-7; no firm D call. This CDR3 has 14 amino acids. The ends were cut back, 0 bases at V and 2 bases at J, with 11 bases in the middle. Germline V gene lookup returns CDR1 DFQATT and CDR2 SNEGSKA (reference sequence).